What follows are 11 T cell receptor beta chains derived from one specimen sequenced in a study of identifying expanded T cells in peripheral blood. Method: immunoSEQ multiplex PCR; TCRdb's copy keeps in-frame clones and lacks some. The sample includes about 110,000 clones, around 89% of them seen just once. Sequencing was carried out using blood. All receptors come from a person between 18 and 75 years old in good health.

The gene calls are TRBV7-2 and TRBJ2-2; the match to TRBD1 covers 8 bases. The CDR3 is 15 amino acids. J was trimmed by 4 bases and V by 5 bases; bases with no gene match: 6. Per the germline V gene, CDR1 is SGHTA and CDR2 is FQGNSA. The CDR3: CASSLGQVSTGELFF. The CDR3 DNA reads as TGTGCCAGCAGCCTGGGACAGGTGTCCACCGGGGAGCTGTTTTTT.

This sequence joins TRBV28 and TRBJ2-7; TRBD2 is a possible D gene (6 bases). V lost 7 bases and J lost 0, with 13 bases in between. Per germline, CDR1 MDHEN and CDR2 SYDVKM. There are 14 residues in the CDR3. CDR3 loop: CASTTDGSSYEQYF. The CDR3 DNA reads TGTGCCAGCACCACAGACGGGAGCTCCTACGAGCAGTACTTC.

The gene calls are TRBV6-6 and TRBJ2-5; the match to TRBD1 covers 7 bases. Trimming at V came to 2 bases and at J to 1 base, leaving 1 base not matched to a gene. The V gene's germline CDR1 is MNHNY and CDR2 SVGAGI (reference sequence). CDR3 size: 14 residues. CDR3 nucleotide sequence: TGTGCCAGCAGTTACGGACAGGCCCAAGAGACCCAGTACTTC. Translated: CASSYGQAQETQYF.

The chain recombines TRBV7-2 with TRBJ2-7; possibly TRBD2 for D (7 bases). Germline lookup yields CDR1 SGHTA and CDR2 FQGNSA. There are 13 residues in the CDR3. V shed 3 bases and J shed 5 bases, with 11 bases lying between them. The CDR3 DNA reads TGTGCCAGCAGCTTTGGCGGGGGCGACGAGCAGTACTTC. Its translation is CASSFGGGDEQYF.

The CDR3, as DNA: TGTGCCAGCAGCCAAGATGGCGTTATCGCTGAAGCTTTCTTT. Translating it yields CASSQDGVIAEAFF. This chain connects TRBV4-2 to TRBJ1-1; D unresolved. The germline CDR1 and CDR2 sequences are LGHNA and YNFKEQ. The V gene lost 0 bases and the J gene lost 6 bases, with 11 bases spanning the gap. CDR3 length equals 14 residues.

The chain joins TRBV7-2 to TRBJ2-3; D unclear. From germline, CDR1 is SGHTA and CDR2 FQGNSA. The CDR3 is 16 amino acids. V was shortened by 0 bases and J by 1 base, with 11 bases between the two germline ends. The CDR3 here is CASSLALGWGTDTQYF. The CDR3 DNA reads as TGTGCCAGCAGCTTAGCGCTGGGCTGGGGCACAGATACGCAGTATTTT. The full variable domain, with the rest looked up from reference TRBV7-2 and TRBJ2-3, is GAGVSQSPSNKVTEKGKDVELRCDPISGHTALYWYRQSLGQGLEFLIYFQGNSAPDKSGLPSDRFSAERTGGSVSTLTIQRTQQEDSAVYLCASSLALGWGTDTQYFGPGTRLTVL.

The CDR3 spells CASNRQGHGQYF. CDR3 in DNA: TGTGCCAGCAACAGACAGGGACATGGGCAGTACTTC. The chain combines TRBV21-1 with TRBJ2-7; no DNA check was done on the table's D call, TRBD1. TRBV21-1 is a pseudogene locus. The CDR3 is 12 amino acids.

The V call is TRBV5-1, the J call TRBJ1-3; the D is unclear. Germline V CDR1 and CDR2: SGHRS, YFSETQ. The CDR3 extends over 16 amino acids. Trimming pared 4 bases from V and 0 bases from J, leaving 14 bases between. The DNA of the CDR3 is TGCGCCAGCAGCCTACAAGGCGTACTCTCTGGAAACACCATATATTTT. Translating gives CASSLQGVLSGNTIYF.

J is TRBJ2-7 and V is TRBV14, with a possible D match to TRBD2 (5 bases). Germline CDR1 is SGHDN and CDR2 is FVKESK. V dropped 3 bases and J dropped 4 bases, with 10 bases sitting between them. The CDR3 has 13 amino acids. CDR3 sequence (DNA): TGTGCCAGCAGCCAGGGGAGAGGTTACGAGCAGTACTTC. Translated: CASSQGRGYEQYF.

The CDR3 sequence is CASSQAHGGGETQYF. CDR3 coding DNA: TGCGCCAGCAGCCAAGCCCACGGGGGAGGGGAGACCCAGTACTTC. The V gene is TRBV4-1, the J gene TRBJ2-5; 7 bases are shared with TRBD2. V was clipped by 1 base and J by 5 bases; unmatched bases: 7. There are 15 residues in the CDR3. CDR1 MGHRA and CDR2 YSYEKL come from the germline V gene.

The CDR3 region has the DNA TGTGCCAGCAGCTTACAGGGTGGGTCCAACAATGAGCAGTTCTTC. Residues: CASSLQGGSNNEQFF. The chain combines TRBV7-3 with TRBJ2-1; perhaps TRBD1 as D (5 bases). The CDR3 covers 15 residues. The V and J ends lost 2 bases and 5 bases respectively, with 13 bases between them. CDR1 is SGHTA and CDR2 is FQGTGA in the germline V gene. The full variable domain, its missing parts supplied by reference TRBV7-3 and TRBJ2-1, is GAGVSQTPSNKVTEKGKYVELRCDPISGHTALYWYRQSLGQGPEFLIYFQGTGAADDSGLPNDRFFAVRPEGSVSTLKIQRTERGDSAVYLCASSLQGGSNNEQFFGPGTRLTVL.